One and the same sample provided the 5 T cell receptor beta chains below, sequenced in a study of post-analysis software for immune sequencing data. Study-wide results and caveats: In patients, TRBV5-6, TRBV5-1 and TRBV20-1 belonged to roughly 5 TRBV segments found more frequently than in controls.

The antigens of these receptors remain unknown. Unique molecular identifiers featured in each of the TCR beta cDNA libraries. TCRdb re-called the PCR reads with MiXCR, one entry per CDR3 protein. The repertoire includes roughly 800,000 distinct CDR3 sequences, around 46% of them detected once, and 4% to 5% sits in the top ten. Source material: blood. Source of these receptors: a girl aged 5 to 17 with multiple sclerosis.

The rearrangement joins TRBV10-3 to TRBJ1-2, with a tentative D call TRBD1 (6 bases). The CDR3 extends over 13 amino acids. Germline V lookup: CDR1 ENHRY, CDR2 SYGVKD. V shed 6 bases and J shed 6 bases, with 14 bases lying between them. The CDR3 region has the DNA TGTGCCATCAGGTACAGGGTTACGGATGGCTACACCTTC. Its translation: CAIRYRVTDGYTF.

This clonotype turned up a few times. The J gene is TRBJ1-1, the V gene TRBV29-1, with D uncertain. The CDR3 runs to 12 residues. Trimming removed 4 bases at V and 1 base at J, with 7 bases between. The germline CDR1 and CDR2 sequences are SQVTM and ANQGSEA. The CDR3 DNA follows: TGCAGCGTTGTGAAGGGGAACACTGAAGCTTTCTTT. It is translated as CSVVKGNTEAFF.

The CDR3 reads CASSRGTRSYNEQFF. CDR3 nucleotides: TGTGCCAGCAGTAGGGGGACTAGGTCCTACAATGAGCAGTTCTTC. The rearrangement joins TRBV12-3 or TRBV12-4 to TRBJ2-1, with 8 bases lining up with TRBD2. This CDR3 contains 15 residues. Losses at the gene ends were 5 bases for V and 1 base for J; bases not matched to a gene: 4.

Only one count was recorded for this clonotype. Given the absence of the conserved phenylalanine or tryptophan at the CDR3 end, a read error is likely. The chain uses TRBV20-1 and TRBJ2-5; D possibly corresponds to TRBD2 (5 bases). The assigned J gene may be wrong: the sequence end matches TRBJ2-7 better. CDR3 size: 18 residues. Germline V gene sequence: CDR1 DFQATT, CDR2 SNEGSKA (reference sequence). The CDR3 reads CSASRGDPGLELGYEQYC. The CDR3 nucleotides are TGCAGTGCTAGCCGTGGGGATCCGGGGTTAGAGTTGGGCTACGAGCAGTACTGC.

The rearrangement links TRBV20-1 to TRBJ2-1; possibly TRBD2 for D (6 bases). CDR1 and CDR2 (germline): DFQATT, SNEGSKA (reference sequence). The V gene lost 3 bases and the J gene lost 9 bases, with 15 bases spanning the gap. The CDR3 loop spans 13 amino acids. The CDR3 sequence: CSASAGSSSEQFF. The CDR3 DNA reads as TGCAGTGCTAGCGCCGGGAGTAGCAGTGAGCAGTTCTTC.